The 5 T cell receptor beta chains listed next were all sequenced from one sample in a study of blood T cell repertoires in COVID-19. The data were produced by immunoSEQ multiplex PCR, yet TCRdb's version contains in-frame clones alone and is incomplete. The table shows 250,000 to 300,000 clones, with less than 90% occurring only once. The specimen sequenced was peripheral blood. Source of these receptors: a man aged 55 to 70 who had recovered from COVID-19.

The chain joins TRBV27 to TRBJ1-6; perhaps TRBD1 as D (5 bases). The CDR3 extends over 14 amino acids. Looked up from germline, CDR1 is MNHEY and CDR2 is SMNVEV (reference sequence). V was trimmed by 3 bases and J by 9 bases, leaving 12 bases between them. The CDR3 region is CASSFRERVSPLHF. CDR3 nucleotides: TGTGCCAGCAGTTTCAGGGAAAGGGTTTCACCCCTCCACTTT.

The chain joins TRBV7-9 to TRBJ1-6, with 8 bases that match TRBD1. Germline CDR1 reads SEHNR; CDR2 reads FQNEAQ (reference sequence). J was trimmed by 6 bases and V by 5 bases; bases with no gene match: 6. The CDR3 is 15 residues long. CDR3 sequence reads: CASSQGTGINSPLHF. The CDR3 nucleotides read TGTGCCAGCAGCCAAGGGACAGGTATTAATTCACCCCTCCACTTT.

This clone occurred once. The same CDR3 can be traced to other DNA sequences in this sample. The chain employs TRBV10-1 and TRBJ2-3; D ambiguous. Germline-derived CDR1 and CDR2 are WNHNN and SYGVQD (reference sequence). V lost 3 bases and J 0 bases, leaving 4 bases between the germline ends. The CDR3 consists of 13 residues. The CDR3 DNA reads as TGCGCCAGCAGTGACCCAAGCACAGATACGCAGTATTTT. Translating gives CASSDPSTDTQYF.

For the CDR3, the DNA is TGCGCCAGCAGCTCAATATCTTTCGGCTATGGCTACACCTTC. This codes for CASSSISFGYGYTF. V usage is TRBV5-1 and J usage is TRBJ1-2; D is unresolved. CDR3 length equals 14 residues. Germline V gene lookup returns CDR1 SGHRS and CDR2 YFSETQ. Between the trimmed V and J ends, which lost 3 bases and 4 bases, there was a span of 13 bases.

This clone was counted once. The J gene is TRBJ2-3, the V gene TRBV19; D not resolved. The V end was cut by 7 bases, the J end by 5 bases, with 13 bases between. Germline V gene lookup returns CDR1 LNHDA and CDR2 SQIVND (reference sequence). The CDR3 is 13 residues long. The chain's CDR3 is CASKSSLGDTQYF. CDR3 coding DNA: TGTGCCAGTAAGTCGAGTCTCGGAGATACGCAGTATTTT.